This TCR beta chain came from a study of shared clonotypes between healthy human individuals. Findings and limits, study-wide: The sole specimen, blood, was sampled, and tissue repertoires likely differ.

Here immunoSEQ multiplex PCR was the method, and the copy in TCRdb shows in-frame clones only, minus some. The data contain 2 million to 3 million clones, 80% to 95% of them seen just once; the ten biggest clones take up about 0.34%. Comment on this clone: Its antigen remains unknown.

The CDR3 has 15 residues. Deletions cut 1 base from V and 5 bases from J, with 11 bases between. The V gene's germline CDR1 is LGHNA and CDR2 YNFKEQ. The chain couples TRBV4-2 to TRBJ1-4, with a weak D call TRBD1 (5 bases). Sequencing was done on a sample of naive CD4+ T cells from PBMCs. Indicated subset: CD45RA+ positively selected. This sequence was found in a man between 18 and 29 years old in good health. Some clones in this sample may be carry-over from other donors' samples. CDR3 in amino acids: CASSQGGVGNEKLFF. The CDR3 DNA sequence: TGTGCCAGCAGCCAAGGGGGGGTAGGGAATGAAAAACTGTTTTTT.